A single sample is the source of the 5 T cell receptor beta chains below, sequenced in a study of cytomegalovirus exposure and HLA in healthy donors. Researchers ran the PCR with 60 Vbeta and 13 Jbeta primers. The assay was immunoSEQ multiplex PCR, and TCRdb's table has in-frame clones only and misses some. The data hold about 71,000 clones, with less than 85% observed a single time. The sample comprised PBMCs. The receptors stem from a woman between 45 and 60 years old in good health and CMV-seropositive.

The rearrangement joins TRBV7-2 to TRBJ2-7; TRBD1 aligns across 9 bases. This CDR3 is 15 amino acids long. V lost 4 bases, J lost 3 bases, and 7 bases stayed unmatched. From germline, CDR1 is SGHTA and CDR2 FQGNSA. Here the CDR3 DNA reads TGTGCCAGCAGCTCAGGGACAGGGCAAGTCTACGAGCAGTACTTC. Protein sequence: CASSSGTGQVYEQYF.

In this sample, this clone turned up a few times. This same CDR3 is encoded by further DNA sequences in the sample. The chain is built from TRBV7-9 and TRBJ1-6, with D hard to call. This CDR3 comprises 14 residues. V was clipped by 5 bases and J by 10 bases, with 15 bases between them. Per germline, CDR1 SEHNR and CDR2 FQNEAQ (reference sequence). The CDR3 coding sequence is TGTGCCAGCAGCGCCGACACCCGCTCCTCACCCCTCCACTTT. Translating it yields CASSADTRSSPLHF.

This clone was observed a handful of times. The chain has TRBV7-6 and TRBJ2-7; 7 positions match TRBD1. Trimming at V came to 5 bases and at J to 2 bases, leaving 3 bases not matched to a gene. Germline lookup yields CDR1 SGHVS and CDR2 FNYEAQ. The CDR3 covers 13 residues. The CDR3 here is CASSPDRAYEQYF. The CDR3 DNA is TGTGCCAGCAGCCCCGACAGGGCCTACGAGCAGTACTTC.

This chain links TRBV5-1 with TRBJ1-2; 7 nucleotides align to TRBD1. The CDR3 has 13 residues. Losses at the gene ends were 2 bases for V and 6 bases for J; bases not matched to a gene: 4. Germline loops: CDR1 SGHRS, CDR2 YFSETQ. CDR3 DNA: TGCGCCAGCAGCTTCGGGACAGCTGATGGCTACACCTTC. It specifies CASSFGTADGYTF.

The CDR3 here is CASSLGFYSTGELFF. CDR3 nucleotides: TGTGCCAGCAGCTTAGGGTTCTATTCCACCGGGGAGCTGTTTTTT. V gene TRBV7-2 combines with J gene TRBJ2-2; D call uncertain. CDR3 length equals 15 residues. Germline V gene data show CDR1 as SGHTA and CDR2 as FQGNSA. With 1 base removed from V and 4 bases from J, the gap between germline ends came to 10 bases.